These 7 T cell receptor beta chains originate from one sample sequenced in a study of PD-L1 blockade in urothelial cancer. Profiled with immunoSEQ multiplex PCR; TCRdb holds only in-frame clones, not every one. This table has 130,000 or so clones, roughly 83% appearing once. The time point here: pretreatment peripheral blood. Sample: PBMCs, taken around atezolizumab (anti-PD-L1) treatment. These TCRs come from a man aged 45 to 65 with urothelial cancer.

This chain links TRBV6-1 with TRBJ2-7; 7 bases line up with TRBD2. Germline CDR1 is MNHNS and CDR2 is SASEGT. Trimming removed 6 bases from V and 3 bases from J; junction bases left unmatched: 5. This CDR3 region has 13 residues. CDR3 in amino acids: CASSLAEIYEQYF. The CDR3 DNA is TGTGCCAGCAGCCTAGCGGAGATCTACGAGCAGTACTTC.

This clone has just one count. The chain employs TRBV5-1 and TRBJ2-7; D might be TRBD2 (6 bases). CDR1 is SGHRS, CDR2 YFSETQ, per germline. The CDR3 contains 13 residues. V was clipped by 3 bases and J by 1 base, with 8 bases between them. CDR3 DNA: TGCGCCAGCAGCTACCGGGGGTCCTACGAGCAGTACTTC. The encoded protein is CASSYRGSYEQYF.

The rearrangement uses TRBV4-1 and TRBJ2-7; D unresolved. CDR3 length: 14 amino acids. V gave up 0 bases and J gave up 3 bases, with 9 bases separating them. In germline, CDR1 is MGHRA, CDR2 YSYEKL. The CDR3: CASSQDMGFYEQYF. Written as DNA, the CDR3 is TGCGCCAGCAGCCAAGATATGGGCTTCTACGAGCAGTACTTC.

The V and J genes are TRBV30 and TRBJ2-5; 7 bases fit TRBD2. Germline V gene sequence: CDR1 GTSNPN, CDR2 SVGIG (reference sequence). Trimming cost V 0 bases and J 5 bases; bases outside gene matches: 6. The CDR3 extends over 14 amino acids. The CDR3 nucleotides are TGTGCCTGGAGTGTATTCGGGAGGAGGGAGACCCAGTACTTC. This gives the protein CAWSVFGRRETQYF.

The CDR3 region has the DNA TGTGCAAGGACAGACTACAATGAGCAGTTCTTC. This sequence encodes CARTDYNEQFF. The rearrangement uses TRBV30 and TRBJ2-1; TRBD1 is a possible D gene (6 bases). The CDR3 is made up of 11 amino acids. Germline V gives CDR1 GTSNPN, CDR2 SVGIG (reference sequence).

This clone has just a few counts. This chain links TRBV27 with TRBJ1-6; 9 bases fit TRBD1. Germline loops: CDR1 MNHEY, CDR2 SMNVEV (reference sequence). Trimming cost V 5 bases and J 6 bases; bases outside gene matches: 5. This CDR3 contains 15 residues. The CDR3 spells CASSPRTGVNSPLHF. CDR3 nucleotides: TGTGCCAGCAGTCCAAGGACAGGGGTTAATTCACCCCTCCACTTT.

This chain uses TRBV27 with TRBJ2-7, with 8 nucleotides matching TRBD2. The CDR3 runs 16 residues. The V and J ends lost 4 bases and 3 bases, in that order; junction bases with no gene match: 11. Germline loops: CDR1 MNHEY, CDR2 SMNVEV (reference sequence). DNA for the CDR3: TGTGCCAGCAGTTCACGGACTAGCTACATTGGCTACGAGCAGTACTTC. Residues: CASSSRTSYIGYEQYF.